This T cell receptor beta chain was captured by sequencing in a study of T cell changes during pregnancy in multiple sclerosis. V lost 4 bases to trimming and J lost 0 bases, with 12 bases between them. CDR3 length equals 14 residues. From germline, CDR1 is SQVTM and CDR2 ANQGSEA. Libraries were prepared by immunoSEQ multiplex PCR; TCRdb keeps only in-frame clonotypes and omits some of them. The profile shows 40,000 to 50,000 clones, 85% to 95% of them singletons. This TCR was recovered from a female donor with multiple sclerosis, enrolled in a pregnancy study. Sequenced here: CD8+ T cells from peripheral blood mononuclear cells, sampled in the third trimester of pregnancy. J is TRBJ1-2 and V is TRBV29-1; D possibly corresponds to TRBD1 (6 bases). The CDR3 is CSVVGTGSNYGYTF. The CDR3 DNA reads TGCAGCGTTGTGGGTACAGGGTCTAACTATGGCTACACCTTC.